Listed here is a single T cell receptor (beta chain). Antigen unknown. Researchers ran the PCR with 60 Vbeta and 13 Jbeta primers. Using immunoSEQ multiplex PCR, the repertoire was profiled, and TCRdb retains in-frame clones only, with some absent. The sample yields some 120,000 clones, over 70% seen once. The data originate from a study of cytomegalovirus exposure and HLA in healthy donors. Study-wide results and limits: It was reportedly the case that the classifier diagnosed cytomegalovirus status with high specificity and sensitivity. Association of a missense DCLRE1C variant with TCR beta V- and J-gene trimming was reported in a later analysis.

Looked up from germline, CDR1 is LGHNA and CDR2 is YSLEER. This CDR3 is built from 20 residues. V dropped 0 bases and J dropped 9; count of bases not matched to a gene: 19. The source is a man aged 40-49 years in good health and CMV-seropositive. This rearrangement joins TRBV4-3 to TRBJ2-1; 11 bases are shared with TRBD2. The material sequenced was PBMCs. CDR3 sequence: CASSQDGGLAGGSRTTEQFF. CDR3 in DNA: TGCGCCAGCAGCCAAGATGGGGGGCTAGCGGGAGGATCTAGGACGACTGAGCAGTTCTTC.